A selection of T cell receptor beta chains follows, all from one sample in a study of blood T cell repertoires in COVID-19. Some clones are missing from TCRdb's copy, which holds only in-frame ones; the method was immunoSEQ multiplex PCR. The sample lists tens of thousands of clones; 82% were seen once. Sample: peripheral blood. All receptors derive from a woman over 75 with acute or convalescent COVID-19. The CDR3 runs from the conserved cysteine through the conserved F or W. The D gene is left open where the match is weak. Only part of the rows carry a size: once, few, many, or a class if the clone is expanded.

J gene | D gene | V gene | clone size | CDR3 protein | CDR3 DNA
TRBJ2-3 | TRBD2 | TRBV5-1 | . | CASSLAAGAADTQYF | TGCGCCAGCAGCTTGGCGGCGGGAGCCGCAGATACGCAGTATTTT
TRBJ2-7 | TRBD1 | TRBV6-4 | once | CASSDRRKSYGVQGKSPNYEQYF | TGTGCCAGCAGTGACCGTCGAAAGTCGTACGGAGTACAGGGGAAGTCTCCTAACTACGAGCAGTACTTC
TRBJ2-1 | TRBD2 | TRBV19 | . | CASSIDLGRAVSNEQFF | TGTGCCAGTAGTATAGATCTCGGGAGGGCCGTCTCCAATGAGCAGTTCTTC
TRBJ2-1 | . | TRBV27 | . | CASSYSYNEQFF | TGTGCCAGCAGCTACAGTTACAATGAGCAGTTCTTC
TRBJ1-1 | TRBD1 | TRBV5-1 | . | CASSLGSGGLNTEAFF | TGCGCCAGCAGCTTGGGTTCAGGGGGCCTCAACACTGAAGCTTTCTTT
TRBJ2-1 | TRBD2 | TRBV5-4 | . | CASSPGTSGRGSSYNEQFF | TGTGCCAGCAGCCCAGGGACTAGCGGGAGAGGGAGCTCCTACAATGAGCAGTTCTTC
TRBJ2-5 | . | TRBV2 | . | CASWANGYQETQYF | TGTGCCAGCTGGGCAAATGGGTACCAAGAGACCCAGTACTTC
TRBJ1-1 | . | TRBV6-1 | few | CASSEARTLAGAFF | TGTGCCAGCAGTGAAGCGCGGACCCTAGCTGGAGCTTTCTTT
TRBJ2-3 | . | TRBV10-3 | . | CAISPLRGTDTQYF | TGTGCCATCAGTCCACTCAGGGGCACAGATACGCAGTATTTT
TRBJ1-1 | . | TRBV9 | once | CASSVSQVSTEAFF | TGTGCCAGCAGCGTATCCCAGGTCAGCACTGAAGCTTTCTTT
TRBJ2-5 | TRBD2 | TRBV10-2 | . | CASTSPGVAGETQYF | TGCGCCAGCACTTCCCCCGGGGTAGCGGGAGAGACCCAGTACTTC
TRBJ1-1 | TRBD1 | TRBV3-1/TRBV3-2 | once | CASSPRQGGNTEAFF | TGTGCCAGCAGCCCGCGACAGGGGGGTAACACTGAAGCTTTCTTT